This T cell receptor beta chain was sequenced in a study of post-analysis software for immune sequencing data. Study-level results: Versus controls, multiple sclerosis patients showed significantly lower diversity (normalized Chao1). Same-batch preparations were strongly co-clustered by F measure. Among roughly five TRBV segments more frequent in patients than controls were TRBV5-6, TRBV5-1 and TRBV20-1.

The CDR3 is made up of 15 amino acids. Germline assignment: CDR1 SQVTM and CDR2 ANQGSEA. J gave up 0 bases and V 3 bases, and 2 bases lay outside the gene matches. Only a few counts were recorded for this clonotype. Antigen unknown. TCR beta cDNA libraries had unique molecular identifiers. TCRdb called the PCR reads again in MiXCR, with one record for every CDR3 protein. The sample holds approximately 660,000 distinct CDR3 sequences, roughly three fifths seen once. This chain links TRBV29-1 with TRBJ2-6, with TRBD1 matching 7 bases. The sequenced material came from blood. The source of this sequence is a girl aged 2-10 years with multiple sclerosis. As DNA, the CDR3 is TGCAGCGTTGATGACAGGGACTCTGGGGCCAACGTCCTGACTTTC. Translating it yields CSVDDRDSGANVLTF.